This T cell receptor beta chain was observed in a study of blood T cell repertoires in COVID-19. After removal of 4 bases from V and 9 bases from J, the junction contained 11 bases not matched to a gene. CDR3 length: 16 residues. Germline loops: CDR1 SEHNR, CDR2 FQNEAQ (reference sequence). Libraries were prepared by immunoSEQ multiplex PCR; TCRdb keeps only in-frame clonotypes and omits some of them. This table holds approximately 470,000 clones, around 90% found once. The receptor's source is a woman aged 18-29 years who had recovered from COVID-19. The sequenced material came from PBMCs or T cells enriched from blood (not recorded which). The genes are TRBV7-9 and TRBJ2-1, with 11 positions matching TRBD2. CDR3 nucleotides: TGTGCCAGCAGCTCATTAGCGGGGGGGCGATTTAGTGAGCAGTTCTTC. It encodes CASSSLAGGRFSEQFF.